The clone carrying this T cell receptor beta chain was recorded many times. These data are taken from a study of human T cells and chemical hapten exposure. Study-wide background: TCR yields per sample varied mostly from small pooled library volume differences.

Noted time point: patch test 2, 6 weeks after DPC sensitization. Stated treatment: therapeutic diphenylcyclopropenone sensitization with weekly scalp DPC. From germline, CDR1 is PRHDT and CDR2 FYEKMQ (reference sequence). Trimming removed 3 bases at V and 7 bases at J, with 9 bases between. CDR3 size: 12 residues. Unique molecular identifiers were affixed to discrete cDNA molecules within the library. TCRdb analysed the RACE reads with MiXCR anew, one entry per CDR3 protein. The sample yields about 54,000 distinct CDR3 sequences, around 9.4% seen once. The chain combines TRBV13 with TRBJ1-1; D remains ambiguous. This receptor was identified in a woman between 50 and 59 years old with alopecia areata. Some clones in this sample may be carry-over from other donors' samples. The sequencing used whole blood, collected in connection with sensitization to the hapten diphenylcyclopropenone (DPC). Written as DNA, the CDR3 is TGTGCCAGCAGCTTGGTGGCGGATGAAGCTTTCTTT. Its protein product is CASSLVADEAFF.